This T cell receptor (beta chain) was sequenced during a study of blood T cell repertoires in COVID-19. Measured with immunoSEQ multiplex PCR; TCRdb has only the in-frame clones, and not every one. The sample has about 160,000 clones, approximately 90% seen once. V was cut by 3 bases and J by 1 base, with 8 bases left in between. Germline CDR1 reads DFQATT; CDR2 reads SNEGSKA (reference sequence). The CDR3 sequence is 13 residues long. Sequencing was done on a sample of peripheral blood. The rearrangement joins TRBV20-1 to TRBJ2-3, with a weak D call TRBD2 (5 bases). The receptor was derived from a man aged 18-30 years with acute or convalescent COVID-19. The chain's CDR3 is CSASTSRTDTQYF. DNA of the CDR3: TGCAGTGCTAGTACTAGTCGCACAGATACGCAGTATTTT.